This entry is about one T cell receptor beta chain. The antigen is unknown. This record belongs to a study of OX40 agonist ivuxolimab in advanced cancers. Study-wide results and limits: The expanded peripheral T cells' antigen specificity was not determined.

The CDR3 length is 15 residues. The V gene end was trimmed by 2 bases and the J gene end by 4 bases; junction bases not matched to a gene: 5. Looked up from germline, CDR1 is MDHEN and CDR2 is SYDVKM. TCRdb's table, derived via immunoSEQ multiplex PCR, lists solely in-frame clones and lacks some. The repertoire holds 8,000 to 10,000 clones, with approximately 66% as singletons. This chain connects TRBV28 to TRBJ2-5; 9 bases fit TRBD1. The sequenced sample was CD4+ or CD8+ T cells sorted from blood, obtained in a trial of the OX40 agonist ivuxolimab. The clonotype was recovered from an adult with an advanced solid tumor such as melanoma, head and neck, liver or kidney cancer. The CDR3: CASSLETGGGETQYF. DNA of the CDR3: TGTGCCAGCAGTTTAGAAACAGGGGGCGGAGAGACCCAGTACTTC.